This is a list of T cell receptor beta chains from one sample in a study of control samples from healthy donors and cancer patients. Data came from immunoSEQ multiplex PCR; TCRdb stores just in-frame clones and leaves some out. The sample lists roughly 130,000 clones, more than 85% occurring once. The sample comprised blood. These receptors originate from a woman aged 30 to 39 in good health. CDR3s include the opening cysteine and the closing phenylalanine or tryptophan. The D gene is left open where the match is weak. Size tells how often a clone was seen (once, few, many) or the class of an expanded clone, and some rows leave it out.

d_call	v_call	clone_size	j_call	cdr3_aa	cdr3_nt
TRBD2	TRBV6-4	.	TRBJ2-7	CASSLGTKIEYF	TGTGCCAGCAGCCTAGGGACTAAAATAGAGTACTTC
.	TRBV12-5	once	TRBJ2-1	CASGSGKTSYNEQFF	TGTGCTAGTGGCTCCGGTAAAACATCCTACAATGAGCAGTTCTTC
.	TRBV2	.	TRBJ2-3	CASSESGTVADTQYF	TGTGCCAGCAGTGAATCCGGTACGGTGGCAGATACGCAGTATTTT
.	TRBV12-3/TRBV12-4	.	TRBJ2-3	CALGRFSTDTQYF	TGTGCCCTTGGGCGGTTTAGCACAGATACGCAGTATTTT
.	TRBV2	once	TRBJ2-7	CASRPDGELNEQYF	TGTGCCAGCCGGCCAGACGGGGAACTTAACGAGCAGTACTTC
.	TRBV7-3	.	TRBJ2-1	CASSLRQGSYNEQFF	TGTGCCAGCAGCTTAAGGCAGGGCTCCTACAATGAGCAGTTCTTC
.	TRBV21-1	.	TRBJ2-1	CARKGLEQFF	TGTGCCAGGAAGGGGTTAGAGCAGTTCTTC
.	TRBV11-2	.	TRBJ1-1	CASSLRRTEAFF	TGTGCCAGCAGCTTAAGGCGAACTGAAGCTTTCTTT
.	TRBV5-1	.	TRBJ2-7	CASSWALSETYEQYF	TGCGCCAGCAGCTGGGCTCTTAGCGAAACCTACGAGCAGTACTTC
.	TRBV7-9	.	TRBJ2-1	CASSLMGEHNEQFF	TGTGCCAGCAGCTTAATGGGCGAACACAATGAGCAGTTCTTC
.	TRBV28	.	TRBJ1-3	CASSSLGGRDPHSGNTIYF	TGTGCCAGCAGTTCCCTCGGTGGCAGGGATCCCCACTCTGGAAACACCATATATTTT
.	TRBV7-3	once	TRBJ2-3	CASSLDSTGYTQYF	TGTGCCAGCAGCTTGGACTCCACAGGGTATACGCAGTATTTT
.	TRBV3-1/TRBV3-2	.	TRBJ1-1	CASSSGLAAEAFF	TGTGCCAGCAGTTCCGGCCTTGCGGCTGAAGCTTTCTTT
.	TRBV29-1	.	TRBJ2-3	CSVEEDTQYF	TGCAGCGTTGAGGAAGATACGCAGTATTTT
TRBD2	TRBV11-2	.	TRBJ2-7	CASSLVSGRLYEQYF	TGTGCCAGCAGCTTAGTTAGCGGGAGGTTGTACGAGCAGTACTTC
TRBD2	TRBV29-1	.	TRBJ2-3	CSVETHRGDTDTQYF	TGCAGCGTTGAGACACACCGGGGGGACACAGATACGCAGTATTTT
TRBD1	TRBV6-5	.	TRBJ1-2	CAGKWGTGDYGYTF	TGTGCCGGAAAGTGGGGGACAGGGGACTATGGCTACACCTTC
.	TRBV29-1	.	TRBJ1-1	CSGSGQKNTEAFF	TGCAGCGGATCTGGACAGAAGAACACTGAAGCTTTCTTT
.	TRBV11-1	.	TRBJ2-5	CASSFKNYNQETQYF	TGTGCCAGCAGCTTCAAAAACTATAATCAAGAGACCCAGTACTTC
.	TRBV27	.	TRBJ1-5	CASSNTPGHINQPQHF	TGTGCCAGCAGTAATACACCGGGACACATTAATCAGCCCCAGCATTTT
TRBD2	TRBV18	.	TRBJ2-2	CASSPQAGDTGELFF	TGTGCCAGCTCACCCCAAGCGGGAGATACCGGGGAGCTGTTTTTT
TRBD1	TRBV15	.	TRBJ1-2	CATSPGTGGYSYTF	TGTGCCACCAGCCCTGGGACAGGGGGGTACAGCTACACCTTC
.	TRBV7-8	.	TRBJ1-2	CASSPGGYYGYTF	TGTGCCAGCAGCCCGGGGGGTTACTATGGCTACACCTTC
.	TRBV7-3	.	TRBJ2-3	CASRRGRDTDTQYF	TGTGCCAGCAGAAGGGGCAGAGACACAGATACGCAGTATTTT
.	TRBV7-9	.	TRBJ1-1	CASSLSRGHTEAFF	TGTGCCAGCAGCTTATCCCGTGGTCACACTGAAGCTTTCTTT
TRBD1	TRBV11-2	.	TRBJ1-5	CASSLGGQGGNQPQHF	TGTGCCAGCAGCTTAGGGGGACAGGGTGGCAATCAGCCCCAGCATTTT
.	TRBV18	.	TRBJ1-1	CASSPQASNTEAFF	TGTGCCAGCTCACCACAGGCATCGAACACTGAAGCTTTCTTT
.	TRBV5-1	.	TRBJ1-2	CASSSGTTTTYGYTF	TGCGCCAGCAGCTCCGGGACAACTACCACCTATGGCTACACCTTC
.	TRBV5-1	once	TRBJ2-5	CASSLVQPSQETQYF	TGCGCCAGCAGCTTGGTACAACCGAGCCAAGAGACCCAGTACTTC
TRBD1	TRBV24-1	.	TRBJ2-6	CATSVGGQGFSGANVLTF	TGTGCCACCAGTGTGGGGGGACAGGGATTCTCTGGGGCCAACGTCCTGACTTTC
TRBD1	TRBV19	once	TRBJ1-1	CASRGTVPEAFF	TGTGCCAGTAGAGGGACAGTCCCTGAAGCTTTCTTT
.	TRBV4-2	.	TRBJ2-1	CASSQETNEQFF	TGTGCCAGCAGCCAAGAAACCAATGAGCAGTTCTTC
TRBD1	TRBV30	few	TRBJ1-6	CAWKGQGNSPLHF	TGTGCCTGGAAAGGACAGGGAAATTCACCCCTCCACTTT
TRBD1	TRBV30	.	TRBJ1-4	CAWDRGTAATNEKLFF	TGTGCCTGGGACCGGGGGACAGCGGCAACTAATGAAAAACTGTTTTTT
TRBD2	TRBV2	.	TRBJ2-1	CASRTSGSLRNEQFF	TGTGCCAGTAGGACTAGCGGGAGTTTGAGGAATGAGCAGTTCTTC
.	TRBV6-5	.	TRBJ1-2	CASSYGGISGGYTF	TGTGCCAGCAGCTACGGAGGGATCTCCGGAGGCTACACCTTC
.	TRBV11-2	once	TRBJ2-5	CASSLGYRVSPPEETQYF	TGTGCCAGCAGCTTAGGGTATAGGGTGTCCCCCCCCGAGGAGACCCAGTACTTC
.	TRBV5-4	.	TRBJ1-2	CASSPGGGNYGYTF	TGTGCCAGCAGCCCCGGGGGTGGTAACTATGGCTACACCTTC
TRBD2	TRBV9	.	TRBJ2-3	CASSVDGRAPTDTQYF	TGTGCCAGCAGCGTAGACGGGAGGGCCCCCACAGATACGCAGTATTTT
.	TRBV10-3	.	TRBJ1-5	CAISEARGGKQPQHF	TGTGCCATCAGTGAGGCCCGGGGGGGCAAGCAGCCCCAGCATTTT
.	TRBV6-2/TRBV6-3	.	TRBJ1-1	CASSPGRMAEAFF	TGTGCCAGCAGTCCGGGACGGATGGCGGAAGCTTTCTTT
TRBD1	TRBV5-6	.	TRBJ1-1	CASSPAGQGPEAFF	TGTGCCAGCAGCCCCGCAGGACAGGGCCCTGAAGCTTTCTTT
.	TRBV2	.	TRBJ2-1	CASSLIWEQFF	TGTGCCAGCAGCTTAATCTGGGAGCAGTTCTTC
TRBD2	TRBV7-9	.	TRBJ2-7	CASSRGGTYYEQYF	TGTGCCAGCAGCCGGGGGGGCACTTACTACGAGCAGTACTTC
.	TRBV7-8	.	TRBJ2-5	CASSLTGRNQETQYF	TGTGCCAGCAGCTTGACGGGCCGAAACCAAGAGACCCAGTACTTC
.	TRBV2	.	TRBJ2-5	CASSERVGQETQYF	TGTGCCAGCAGTGAGCGGGTGGGACAAGAGACCCAGTACTTC
TRBD2	TRBV2	.	TRBJ2-1	CASSHPTTSGRAGRSYNEQFF	TGTGCCAGCAGTCATCCCACGACTAGCGGGAGGGCCGGGAGGTCCTACAATGAGCAGTTCTTC
TRBD2	TRBV2	.	TRBJ2-3	CASHRLAVSTDTQYF	TGTGCCAGCCACAGACTAGCGGTTAGCACAGATACGCAGTATTTT